The 31 T cell receptor beta chains presented below share a single source sample, sequenced in a study of HIV-infected patients and healthy controls. TCRdb reprocessed the 5' RACE reads with MiXCR, giving one entry per CDR3 protein. The repertoire has under 20,000 distinct CDR3 sequences, about 15% of them found once; the top ten carry approximately 24%. Material: CD8+ T cells from blood. Source of these receptors: a human donor in good health.

This clonotype came up many times. J is TRBJ2-6 and V is TRBV15; D gene unclear. V was clipped by 5 bases and J by 0 bases, with 8 bases between them. The CDR3 spans 15 residues. Germline assignment: CDR1 LNHNV and CDR2 YYDKDF (reference sequence). CDR3 nucleotides: TGTGCCACCAGCCTCTCCTCCTCTGGGGCCAACGTCCTGACTTTC. Translation gives CATSLSSSGANVLTF.

This clonotype came up many times. The V gene is TRBV29-1, the J gene TRBJ2-1, with 10 bases fitting TRBD2. Germline V lookup: CDR1 SQVTM, CDR2 ANQGSEA. V dropped 1 base and J dropped 10; count of bases not matched to a gene: 4. CDR3 size: 13 residues. CDR3 bases: TGCAGCGTTGAAGGGCTACTAGCGGGGGAGCAGTTCTTC. Translating it yields CSVEGLLAGEQFF.

The V call is TRBV7-9, the J call TRBJ2-3; 7 bases match TRBD2. The junction had 14 bases not matched to a gene; V was cut back by 3 bases and J by 2 bases. From germline, CDR1 is SEHNR and CDR2 FQNEAQ (reference sequence). The CDR3 length is 18 residues. CDR3 sequence: CASSFGRVRTENTDTQYF. The DNA for the CDR3 is TGTGCCAGCAGCTTTGGGAGGGTGAGGACGGAGAACACAGATACGCAGTATTTT.

The table lists this clonotype with a few counts. The V gene is TRBV7-9, the J gene TRBJ1-1, with D hard to call. Germline CDR1 reads SEHNR; CDR2 reads FQNEAQ (reference sequence). The V and J ends lost 4 bases and 5 bases respectively, with 11 bases between them. CDR3 length: 13 residues. CDR3: CASSSRAGTEAFF. The DNA for the CDR3 is TGTGCCAGCAGCTCGCGGGCAGGAACTGAAGCTTTCTTT.

Ten or more counts support this clonotype. The V gene is TRBV10-2, the J gene TRBJ2-7, with D uncertain. The germline V and J ends were trimmed by 4 bases and 0 bases, with 4 bases remaining between them. CDR1 and CDR2 (germline): WSHSY, SAAADI. The CDR3 is made up of 12 amino acids. CDR3 loop: CASSVVSYEQYF. CDR3 DNA sequence: TGCGCCAGCAGTGTTGTCTCCTACGAGCAGTACTTC.

This clonotype showed up many times. V and J are TRBV7-2 and TRBJ2-2; TRBD1 is a possible D gene (5 bases). The germline V and J ends were trimmed by 2 bases and 7 bases, with 14 bases remaining between them. The CDR3 sequence is 15 residues long. The germline V gene encodes CDR1 SGHTA and CDR2 FQGNSA. The CDR3: CASSLSAGMVGELFF. The CDR3 nucleotides are TGTGCCAGCAGCTTATCCGCAGGGATGGTCGGGGAGCTGTTTTTT.

This clonotype was counted ten times or more. The chain links TRBV29-1 to TRBJ2-1, with 12 bases fitting TRBD2. The V and J ends lost 0 bases and 4 bases, in that order; junction bases with no gene match: 10. CDR1 is SQVTM and CDR2 is ANQGSEA in the germline V gene. The CDR3 is 18 amino acids. As DNA, the CDR3 is TGCAGCGTTGAAGATCCGCCGACTAGCGGGGGCCTTTACAATGAGCAGTTCTTC. Amino acids: CSVEDPPTSGGLYNEQFF.

At least ten counts were recorded for this clonotype. V gene TRBV20-1 combines with J gene TRBJ2-1, with D uncertain. V was shortened by 0 bases and J by 13 bases, with 10 bases between the two germline ends. The germline CDR1 and CDR2 sequences are DFQATT and SNEGSKA (reference sequence). The CDR3 runs to 11 residues. The CDR3 loop is CSARDELHQFF. The DNA for the CDR3 is TGCAGTGCTAGAGATGAACTACACCAGTTCTTC.

This clonotype was detected ten times or more. The V and J genes are TRBV5-1 and TRBJ1-5; D may be TRBD1 (5 bases). The V gene lost 0 bases and the J gene lost 4 bases, with 11 bases spanning the gap. The CDR3 runs to 15 residues. The V gene's germline CDR1 is SGHRS and CDR2 YFSETQ. The CDR3, as DNA: TGCGCCAGCAGCTTGGAATCGGGACCGAATCAGCCCCAGCATTTT. This translates into CASSLESGPNQPQHF.

This clonotype was seen a handful of times. The J gene is TRBJ1-1, the V gene TRBV11-2; 7 nucleotides line up with TRBD1. The length of the CDR3 is 17 residues. The V gene's germline CDR1 is SGHAT and CDR2 FQNNGV. Unmatched junction bases numbered 14, after V lost 5 bases and J lost 2 bases. This CDR3 reads CASSQPGVQGTNTEAFF. In DNA form, the CDR3 reads TGTGCCAGCAGCCAACCGGGTGTACAGGGGACTAACACTGAAGCTTTCTTT.

This clonotype was detected ten times or more. The rearrangement uses TRBV23-1 and TRBJ2-5, with D perhaps TRBD1 or TRBD2 (5 bases each). TRBV23-1 is flagged as an ORF with uncertain function. The CDR3 length is 13 residues. V was clipped by 2 bases and J by 7 bases, with 11 bases between them. Written as DNA, the CDR3 is TGCGCCAGCAGTCAACAGGGAGTGGGGACCCAGTACTTC. Amino acid sequence: CASSQQGVGTQYF.

This clonotype was observed many times. The J gene is TRBJ2-1, the V gene TRBV20-1; 9 bases agree with TRBD1. The V and J ends lost 6 bases and 3 bases, in that order; junction bases with no gene match: 3. The CDR3 covers 13 residues. CDR1 DFQATT and CDR2 SNEGSKA come from the germline V gene (reference sequence). CDR3 in amino acids: CSARTGDYNEQFF. The CDR3 DNA sequence: TGCAGTGCCAGGACAGGGGACTACAATGAGCAGTTCTTC.

The chain carries TRBV25-1 and TRBJ2-7; 7 bases agree with TRBD1. The CDR3 runs to 13 residues. The V segment lost 4 bases and the J segment 6 bases; nucleotides outside the gene matches: 6. The germline V gene has CDR1 MGHDK and CDR2 SYGVNS. DNA of the CDR3: TGTGCCAGCAGTGCCGGGACAGATATCGAGCAGTACTTC. Protein: CASSAGTDIEQYF.

This clonotype was seen repeatedly, ten times or more. Its ends do not fully match the called genes, so a read error is possible. The CDR3 reads CSGRQPLTYEQYF. The DNA of the CDR3 is TGCAGTGGTAGACAGCCGCTAACCTACGAGCAGTACTTC. The V call is TRBV20-1, the J call TRBJ2-7; possible D gene TRBD1, 5 bases. The CDR3 totals 13 residues. CDR1 DFQATT and CDR2 SNEGSKA come from the germline V gene (reference sequence).

The sample holds many counts of this clonotype. The chain employs TRBV7-3 and TRBJ2-7; a possible D gene is TRBD2 (7 bases). Per the germline V gene, CDR1 is SGHTA and CDR2 is FQGTGA. Trimming stripped 2 bases from V and 0 bases from J, with 17 bases between. The CDR3 has 17 residues. The CDR3 DNA is TGTGCCAGCAGCTTAGGGACGGGGGGCTCGAGCTCCTACGAGCAGTACTTC. Residues: CASSLGTGGSSSYEQYF.

This chain uses TRBV29-1 with TRBJ2-1, with 10 bases matching TRBD2. Germline V CDR1 and CDR2: SQVTM, ANQGSEA. V lost 1 base and J lost 3; bases outside the gene matches: 3. CDR3 length: 15 amino acids. CDR3 DNA: TGCAGCGTTGAAGTTAGCGGGGGGTACTACAATGAGCAGTTCTTC. Translation gives CSVEVSGGYYNEQFF.

In its sample, this clonotype was seen many times. The genes are TRBV6-1 and TRBJ2-1; a possible D gene is TRBD1 (6 bases). V was pared by 3 bases and J by 10 bases, with 22 bases between. This CDR3 is built from 16 residues. The germline gives CDR1 MNHNS, CDR2 SASEGT. This CDR3 is CASSDLLQGWAQEQFF. The CDR3, as DNA: TGTGCCAGCAGTGACTTACTACAGGGCTGGGCTCAGGAGCAGTTCTTC.

The V gene is TRBV20-1, the J gene TRBJ2-7; 7 nucleotides align to TRBD1. CDR1 is DFQATT, CDR2 SNEGSKA, per germline (reference sequence). The length of the CDR3 is 13 residues. Trimming took 0 bases from V and 6 from J; bases not matched to a gene: 5. The DNA for the CDR3 is TGCAGTGCTAGAGATTTACAGGGGCTCGAGCAGTACTTC. This gives the protein CSARDLQGLEQYF.

This clonotype appeared a few times. This chain connects TRBV5-6 to TRBJ1-2; D is unresolved. Trimming pared 3 bases from V and 5 bases from J, leaving 20 bases between. The CDR3 is 16 amino acids. Germline V gene data show CDR1 as SGHDT and CDR2 as YYEEEE. In nucleotides, the CDR3 is TGTGCCAGCAGCTCCACCGCCAGGCGGGCGGAATATGGCTACACCTTC. It specifies CASSSTARRAEYGYTF.

This rearrangement joins TRBV6-2 or TRBV6-3 to TRBJ2-7, with D possibly being TRBD1 (6 bases). Germline V CDR1 and CDR2: MNHEY, SVGEGT. This CDR3 comprises 14 residues. V lost 5 bases and J lost 3, with 14 bases in between. CDR3 nucleotides: TGTGCCAGCAGTATGGCCGGGACAAGCTACGAGCAGTACTTC. The encoded protein is CASSMAGTSYEQYF.

This clonotype counts as medium-sized. The rearrangement joins TRBV28 to TRBJ2-1, with 13 positions matching TRBD2. The CDR3 has 15 amino acids. Germline assignment: CDR1 MDHEN and CDR2 SYDVKM. Trimming took 6 bases from V and 9 from J; bases not matched to a gene: 8. Written as DNA, the CDR3 is TGTGCCAGCAGACCAACTAGCGGGGGGGCCAGTGAGCAGTTCTTC. Translating it yields CASRPTSGGASEQFF.

Many counts were recorded for this clonotype. The rearrangement uses TRBV29-1 and TRBJ2-2; no definite D call. Germline CDR1 SQVTM, CDR2 ANQGSEA. CDR3 length: 11 residues. V was shortened by 5 bases and J by 2 bases, with 3 bases between the two germline ends. CDR3 region: CSVHNTGELFF. DNA of the CDR3: TGCAGCGTTCATAACACCGGGGAGCTGTTTTTT.

The chain combines TRBV6-4 with TRBJ2-3; tentatively, D is TRBD1 or TRBD2 (5 bases each). This CDR3 comprises 14 residues. Germline V lookup: CDR1 MRHNA, CDR2 SNTAGT. Trimming removed 5 bases at V and 3 bases at J, with 12 bases between. CDR3 loop: CASSRTGTTDTQYF. CDR3 sequence (DNA): TGTGCCAGCAGTAGGACCGGGACGACAGATACGCAGTATTTT.

The chain employs TRBV5-6 and TRBJ1-5; no clear D gene. Germline values: CDR1 SGHDT, CDR2 YYEEEE. The CDR3 runs 14 residues. V was clipped by 2 bases and J by 1 base, with 7 bases between them. The CDR3 spells CASSFIGSNQPQHF. CDR3 bases: TGTGCCAGCAGCTTCATCGGGAGCAATCAGCCCCAGCATTTT.

This chain connects TRBV2 to TRBJ2-1; D possibly corresponds to TRBD1 (5 bases). V was trimmed by 1 base and J by 6 bases, leaving 10 bases between them. CDR3 length: 14 residues. Germline V lookup: CDR1 SNHLY, CDR2 FYNNEI. The CDR3 DNA reads as TGTGCCAGCAGTGAAGGGAGCAGGGTCAATGAGCAGTTCTTC. Translated: CASSEGSRVNEQFF.

The V call is TRBV7-9, the J call TRBJ2-1; 8 nucleotides align to TRBD2. The germline CDR1 and CDR2 sequences are SEHNR and FQNEAQ (reference sequence). The CDR3 covers 14 residues. Unmatched junction bases numbered 5, after V lost 1 base and J lost 9 bases. CDR3 DNA sequence: TGTGCCAGCAGCTTAGGGGCGGGAGGCACTGAGCAGTTCTTC. This translates into CASSLGAGGTEQFF.

This clonotype has at least ten counts. The genes are TRBV7-2 and TRBJ1-1; D gene unclear. The CDR3 has 10 residues. The ends were cut back, 2 bases at V and 8 bases at J, with 3 bases in the middle. Germline CDR1 SGHTA, CDR2 FQGNSA. The CDR3 here is CASSLYEAFF. DNA of the CDR3: TGTGCCAGCAGCTTATACGAAGCTTTCTTT.

This clonotype was detected many times. The gene calls are TRBV2 and TRBJ1-4, with 8 bases that match TRBD1. The V gene's germline CDR1 is SNHLY and CDR2 FYNNEI. This CDR3 has 15 residues. The junction had 6 bases not matched to a gene; V was cut back by 2 bases and J by 7 bases. The CDR3: CASSESPDRAEKLFF. The CDR3 nucleotides are TGTGCCAGCAGTGAAAGTCCGGACAGGGCTGAAAAACTGTTTTTT.

The genes are TRBV20-1 and TRBJ2-1, with 7 bases matching TRBD2. After removal of 0 bases from V and 0 bases from J, the junction contained 11 bases not matched to a gene. CDR1 is DFQATT, CDR2 SNEGSKA, per germline (reference sequence). This CDR3 contains 18 residues. DNA for the CDR3: TGCAGTGCTAGAGATGGGGGGGAGGGCCGGAGCTCCTACAATGAGCAGTTCTTC. Translated: CSARDGGEGRSSYNEQFF.

The V and J genes are TRBV7-2 and TRBJ1-6; tentative D call: TRBD1 (5 bases). Germline lookup yields CDR1 SGHTA and CDR2 FQGNSA. The CDR3 is 16 amino acids. Trimming removed 0 bases from V and 3 bases from J, with 9 bases in between. CDR3: CASSLARGGYNSPLHF. In nucleotides, the CDR3 is TGTGCCAGCAGCTTAGCAAGGGGAGGCTATAATTCACCCCTCCACTTT.

This clonotype was seen ten or more times. The gene calls are TRBV12-3 or TRBV12-4 and TRBJ2-1, with 10 bases fitting TRBD2. This CDR3 contains 15 residues. V lost 2 bases, J lost 6 bases, and 4 bases stayed unmatched. The CDR3 DNA is TGTGCCAGCAGTTTAATGGGACTAGCGAGCAATGAGCAGTTCTTC. Translating it yields CASSLMGLASNEQFF.